The source of this T cell receptor beta chain is a study of blood T cell repertoires in COVID-19. Trimming took off 10 bases at V and 3 bases at J, with 10 bases between the two ends. In germline, CDR1 is WSHSY, CDR2 SAAADI. The CDR3 is made up of 12 amino acids. Here immunoSEQ multiplex PCR was the method, and the copy in TCRdb shows in-frame clones only, minus some. Among under 300,000 clones, about 86% were seen once, and the ten largest hold around 6%. The clonotype originates from a man older than 75 with acute or convalescent COVID-19. The V and J genes are TRBV10-2 and TRBJ2-1; no clear D gene. Sequenced input: peripheral blood. CDR3 coding DNA: TGCGCCACCCTAGTCGGCTACAATGAGCAGTTCTTC. Protein sequence: CATLVGYNEQFF.